The rows below give T cell receptor beta chains drawn from one sample of a study of T cell repertoires in cytomegalovirus infection. For these receptors, no antigen is known. One entry per CDR3 protein, called by TCRdb with MiXCR from the reads. There are about 470,000 distinct CDR3 sequences in the sample; more than 40% occur only once, and about 39% lies in the top ten. This sample comprised cultured PBMCs, obtained from culture after CMV antigen stimulation. The receptors shown here come from a human donor in good health (CMV status not recorded). Some clones in this sample may be carry-over from other donors' samples. CDR3s include the opening cysteine and the closing phenylalanine or tryptophan. Each record gives: V gene, D gene, J gene, clone size, CDR3 DNA, CDR3 protein. D genes are given only for firm matches. Clone size is given for some rows only: seen once, a few or many times, or a class if the clone is expanded.

TRBV7-2	TRBD2	TRBJ2-3	.	TGTGCCAGCAGCTCCCTTTGGACTAGCGTGTCAGATACGCAGTATTTT	CASSSLWTSVSDTQYF
TRBV19	TRBD1	TRBJ2-1	.	TGTGCCAGTAGTGCCTTCGACAGGGACAATGAGCAGTTCTTC	CASSAFDRDNEQFF
TRBV5-1	.	TRBJ1-1	few	TGCGCCAGCAGCGTACAAGTTGAGGCTGAAGCTTTCTTT	CASSVQVEAEAFF
TRBV6-2/TRBV6-3	.	TRBJ2-3	many	TGTGCCAGCAGCCTTCGGACTTCCTCTAGCACAGATACGCAGTATTTT	CASSLRTSSSTDTQYF
TRBV5-4	.	TRBJ2-5	.	TGTGCCAGCAGCTCCGGGACCACCGGGGGAGAGACCCAGTACTTC	CASSSGTTGGETQYF
TRBV20-1	.	TRBJ2-1	.	TGCAGTGCTGCGCTACTGTGGGGTGGAGGTAACGAGGAGCAGTTCTTC	CSAALLWGGGNEEQFF
TRBV4-3	.	TRBJ2-4	.	TGCGCCAGCAGCCAAGATCACAGACTAGTGAGAAACATTCAGTACTTC	CASSQDHRLVRNIQYF
TRBV10-3	.	TRBJ2-3	.	TGTGCCATCAGTGAGCCCCGTGTGAGCACAGATACGCAGTATTTT	CAISEPRVSTDTQYF
TRBV4-1	TRBD2	TRBJ2-1	once	TGCGCCAGCAGCGAAATGACTAGCGGTTACAATGAGCAGTTCTTC	CASSEMTSGYNEQFF
TRBV5-4	.	TRBJ2-3	few	TGTGCCAGCAGCGGAGGACAGAACACAGATACGCAGTATTTT	CASSGGQNTDTQYF
TRBV7-2	TRBD1	TRBJ2-5	.	TGTGCCAGCAGCTTGAGGGGGCCAGGAGTCCGGGAGACCCAGTACTTC	CASSLRGPGVRETQYF
TRBV7-2	.	TRBJ1-3	many	TGTGCCAGCAGCTCGTGGGTTCACGGAAACACCATATATTTT	CASSSWVHGNTIYF
TRBV7-8	.	TRBJ2-7	.	TGTGCCAGCACCCCAAGAGGGGGTTTGGCTGGGCGCGGCGAGCAGTACTTC	CASTPRGGLAGRGEQYF
TRBV6-2/TRBV6-3	.	TRBJ2-5	.	TGTGCCAGTGAGTCTAGACTGCTCGGGACCCAGTACTTC	CASESRLLGTQYF
TRBV12-3/TRBV12-4	.	TRBJ2-4	few	TGTGCCAGCAGTTTTGGGGGAAACATTCAGTACTTC	CASSFGGNIQYF
TRBV11-1	.	TRBJ1-1	few	TGTGCCAGCAGCTTAGCGCAAGAGAACACTGAAGCTTTCTTT	CASSLAQENTEAFF
TRBV7-9	.	TRBJ2-7	few	TGTGCCAGCTCCTGGGGGGACGAGCAGTACTTC	CASSWGDEQYF
TRBV6-1	.	TRBJ2-7	few	TGTGCCAGCAGTGAACATGCAGGGCAAGGCGAGCAGTACTTC	CASSEHAGQGEQYF
TRBV6-1	TRBD1	TRBJ1-5	.	TGTGCCAGCAGTGAATGGGGACAGTATGATCAGCCCCAGCATTTT	CASSEWGQYDQPQHF
TRBV6-1	TRBD1	TRBJ1-3	few	TGTGCCAGCAGTACGAAGACAGGGGAGGTTGGAAACACCATATATTTT	CASSTKTGEVGNTIYF
TRBV19	.	TRBJ1-5	.	TGTGCCAGTAGTATAGGATTTAGCAATCAGCCCCAGCATTTT	CASSIGFSNQPQHF
TRBV6-6	.	TRBJ1-5	.	TGTGCCAGCAGCCGCGACGGAAGAATCAGCCCCCAGCATTTT	CASSRDGRISPQHF
TRBV7-2	.	TRBJ2-7	.	TGTGCCAGCAGCTTAGTTCCGGGAGATACTTACGAGCAGTACTTC	CASSLVPGDTYEQYF
TRBV12-3/TRBV12-4	.	TRBJ1-4	.	.	CASSFGPGTGTTNEKLFF
TRBV7-2	TRBD2	TRBJ2-2	few	TGTGCCAGCAGCCAGGGACTAATGAACACCGGGGAGCTGTTTTTT	CASSQGLMNTGELFF
TRBV6-2/TRBV6-3	.	TRBJ2-5	once	TGTGCCAGCAGTTACTCGCTCCGGAACAGAGAGGGGACCCAGTACTTC	CASSYSLRNREGTQYF
TRBV28	TRBD1	TRBJ1-2	.	TGTGCCAGCTTCTCGGGACAGGGGGCGTCCGGCTACCGCTACACCTTC	CASFSGQGASGYRYTF
TRBV2	.	TRBJ2-3	once	TGTGCCAGCAGAGCCCCGACAGCTAGCACAGATACGCAGTATTTT	CASRAPTASTDTQYF
TRBV5-1	.	TRBJ2-7	.	TGCGCCAGCAGCCCGAGACGAGAAAACTCCTACGAGCAGTACTTC	CASSPRRENSYEQYF
TRBV6-5	TRBD2	TRBJ2-2	few	TGTGCCACCAATATAGCTAGCGGGACGTACACCGGGGAGCTGTTTTTT	CATNIASGTYTGELFF
TRBV6-2/TRBV6-3	.	TRBJ2-3	.	TGTGCCAGCACCTCCCGCGCGGGCGCAGATACGCAGTATTTT	CASTSRAGADTQYF
TRBV20-1	TRBD2	TRBJ2-3	.	TGCAGTGCTCACCTCCACGCGGGGGGGACAGATACGCAGTATTTT	CSAHLHAGGTDTQYF
TRBV14	.	TRBJ2-5	.	TGTGCCAGCAGCCCCCTGGCTAGCGAAGAGACCCAGTACTTC	CASSPLASEETQYF
TRBV4-1	TRBD2	TRBJ2-1	.	TGCGCCAGCAGCCAAGAGCAGCGGGGGGACAATGAGCAGTTCTTC	CASSQEQRGDNEQFF
TRBV6-1	TRBD1	TRBJ2-1	.	TGTGCCAGCAGTCCTCACACCGGGACAGGGGGCAATGAGCAGTTCTTC	CASSPHTGTGGNEQFF